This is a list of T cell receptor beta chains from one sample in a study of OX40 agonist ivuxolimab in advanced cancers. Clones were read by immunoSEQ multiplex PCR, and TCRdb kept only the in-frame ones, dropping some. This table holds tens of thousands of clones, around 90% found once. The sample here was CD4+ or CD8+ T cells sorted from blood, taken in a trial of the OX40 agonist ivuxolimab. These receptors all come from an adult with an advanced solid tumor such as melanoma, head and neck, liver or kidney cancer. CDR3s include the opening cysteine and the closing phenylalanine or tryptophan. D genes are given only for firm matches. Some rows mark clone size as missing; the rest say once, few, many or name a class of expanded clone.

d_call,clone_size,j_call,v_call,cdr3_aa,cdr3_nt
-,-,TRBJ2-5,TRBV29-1,CSVGLNGGETQYF,TGCAGCGTTGGTCTCAATGGGGGGGAGACCCAGTACTTC
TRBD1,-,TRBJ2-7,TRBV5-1,CASSLGTGGSYEQYF,TGCGCCAGCAGCTTAGGGACAGGGGGCTCCTACGAGCAGTACTTC
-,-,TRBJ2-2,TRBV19,CASRTGGLGGNTGELFF,TGTGCCAGTAGGACGGGGGGACTCGGGGGCAACACCGGGGAGCTGTTTTTT
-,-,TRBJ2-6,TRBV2,CASSEGQPGANVLTF,TGTGCCAGCAGTGAAGGACAACCTGGGGCCAACGTCCTGACTTTC
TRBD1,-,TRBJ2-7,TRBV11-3,CASSASGQASYEQYF,TGTGCCAGCAGCGCGTCGGGACAGGCTTCCTACGAGCAGTACTTC
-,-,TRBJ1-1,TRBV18,CASSSEAGARTEAFF,TGTGCCAGCTCGTCAGAAGCGGGGGCGCGCACTGAAGCTTTCTTT
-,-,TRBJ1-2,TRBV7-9,CASYDGPDAHSGGYTF,TGTGCCAGCTACGATGGACCGGACGCCCACTCTGGGGGCTACACCTTC
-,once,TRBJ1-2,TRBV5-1,CASTLAGDTNYGYTF,TGCGCCAGCACCCTAGCGGGGGACACTAACTATGGCTACACCTTC
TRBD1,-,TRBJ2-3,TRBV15,CATSTSGTGRADTQYF,TGTGCCACCAGCACCTCCGGGACAGGGAGGGCAGATACGCAGTATTTT
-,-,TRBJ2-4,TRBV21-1,CASSKGDRNPLAKNIQYF,TGTGCCAGCAGCAAGGGGGACAGGAATCCTCTAGCCAAAAACATTCAGTACTTC
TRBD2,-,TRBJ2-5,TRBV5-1,CASSFGLAGGLGETQYF,TGCGCCAGCAGCTTCGGACTAGCGGGGGGTTTAGGGGAGACCCAGTACTTC
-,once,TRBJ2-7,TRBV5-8,CASSLGGPYEQYF,TGTGCCAGCAGCTTAGGCGGTCCCTACGAGCAGTACTTC
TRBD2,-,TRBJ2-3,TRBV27,CASRQRGTSGAGTDTQYF,TGTGCCAGCAGACAAAGGGGGACTAGCGGCGCTGGCACAGATACGCAGTATTTT
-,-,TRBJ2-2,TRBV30,CAWVRGARGTGELFF,TGTGCCTGGGTCCGGGGGGCCCGCGGCACCGGGGAGCTGTTTTTT
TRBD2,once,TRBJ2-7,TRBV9,CASSVYPGGGSYEQYF,TGTGCCAGCAGCGTTTATCCGGGCGGGGGATCCTACGAGCAGTACTTC
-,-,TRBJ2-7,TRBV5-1,CASSLTGTYEQYF,TGCGCCAGCAGCTTGACAGGAACCTACGAGCAGTACTTC
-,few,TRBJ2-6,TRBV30,CACYPLSGSGPGANVLTF,TGTGCCTGCTACCCCTTGTCGGGGTCGGGTCCTGGGGCCAACGTCCTGACTTTC
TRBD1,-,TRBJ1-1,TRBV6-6,CASSYGDRAGTEAFF,TGTGCCAGCAGTTATGGAGACAGGGCGGGCACTGAAGCTTTCTTT
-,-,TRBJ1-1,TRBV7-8,CASRPQTGNTEAFF,TGTGCCAGCAGACCGCAGACGGGTAACACTGAAGCTTTCTTT
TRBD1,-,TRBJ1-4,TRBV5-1,CASSLEGQGIEKLFF,TGCGCCAGCAGCTTGGAGGGACAGGGGATTGAAAAACTGTTTTTT
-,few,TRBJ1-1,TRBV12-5,CASGLGAEAFF,TGTGCTAGTGGTTTAGGCGCTGAAGCTTTCTTT
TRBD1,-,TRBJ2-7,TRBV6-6,CASSYRDRDPYEQYF,TGTGCCAGCAGTTATCGTGACAGGGACCCCTACGAGCAGTACTTC
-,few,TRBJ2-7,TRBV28,CASSLPSSYEQYF,TGTGCCAGCAGTTTGCCGAGCTCCTACGAGCAGTACTTC
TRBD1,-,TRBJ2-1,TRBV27,CASSPGQGVLAGAVNEQFF,TGTGCCAGCAGTCCGGGACAGGGGGTTTTAGCGGGGGCGGTCAATGAGCAGTTCTTC
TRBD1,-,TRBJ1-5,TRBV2,CASSPGQGISNQPQHF,TGTGCCAGCAGTCCGGGACAGGGCATCAGCAATCAGCCCCAGCATTTT
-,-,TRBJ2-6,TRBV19,CASSQQGATLSGANVLTF,TGTGCCAGTAGTCAACAGGGTGCAACGCTCTCTGGGGCCAACGTCCTGACTTTC
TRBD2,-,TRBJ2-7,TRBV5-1,CASHRGGGSYEQYF,TGCGCCAGCCACCGCGGCGGGGGGTCCTACGAGCAGTACTTC
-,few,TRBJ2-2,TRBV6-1,CASKASQNTGELFF,TGTGCCAGCAAGGCTTCCCAGAACACCGGGGAGCTGTTTTTT
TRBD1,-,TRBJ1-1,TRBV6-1,CASREPGQGRTEAFF,TGTGCCAGCAGAGAACCGGGACAGGGGAGGACTGAAGCTTTCTTT
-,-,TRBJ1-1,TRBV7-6,CASSPRGGNTEAFF,TGTGCCAGCAGCCCACGGGGGGGGAACACTGAAGCTTTCTTT
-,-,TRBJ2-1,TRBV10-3,CAISEKLGNEQFF,TGTGCCATCAGTGAGAAACTCGGAAATGAGCAGTTCTTC
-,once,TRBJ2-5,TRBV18,CASSPPGRIGNATQYF,TGTGCCAGCTCACCCCCAGGCCGGATAGGGAACGCGACCCAGTACTTC
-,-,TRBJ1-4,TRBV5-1,CASSLGGGGNEKLFF,TGCGCCAGCAGTTTGGGGGGCGGGGGCAATGAAAAACTGTTTTTT
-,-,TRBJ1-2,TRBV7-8,CASSPPGVTNYGYTF,TGTGCCAGCAGCCCGCCCGGAGTAACCAACTATGGCTACACCTTC
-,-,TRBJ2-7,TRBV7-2,CASSLSALTEQYF,TGTGCCAGCAGCTTATCAGCGCTAACCGAGCAGTACTTC
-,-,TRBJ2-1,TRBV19,CASSIGGAGSYNEQFF,TGTGCCAGTAGTATCGGCGGGGCCGGCTCCTACAATGAGCAGTTCTTC
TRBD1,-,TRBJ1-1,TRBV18,CASSPGQGQYGAEAFF,TGTGCCAGCTCACCGGGACAGGGCCAGTATGGTGCTGAAGCTTTCTTT
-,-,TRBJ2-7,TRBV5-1,CASSLAPPAYEQYF,TGCGCCAGCAGCTTGGCCCCCCCTGCATACGAGCAGTACTTC
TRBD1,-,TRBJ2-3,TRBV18,CASSRTGRTDTQYF,TGTGCCAGCTCAAGGACAGGGAGAACAGATACGCAGTATTTT
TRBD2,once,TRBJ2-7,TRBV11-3,CASSPGWGGRAYEQYF,TGTGCCAGCAGTCCCGGATGGGGCGGGAGGGCCTACGAGCAGTACTTC
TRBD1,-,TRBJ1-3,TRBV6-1,CASSLTGTGNTIYF,TGTGCCAGCAGCCTGACAGGGACTGGAAACACCATATATTTT
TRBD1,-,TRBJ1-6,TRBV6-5,CASSYSGQGSSPLHF,TGTGCCAGCAGTTACTCGGGACAGGGTAGTTCACCCCTCCACTTT
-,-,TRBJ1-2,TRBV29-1,CSVEENYGYTF,TGCAGCGTTGAAGAAAACTATGGCTACACCTTC
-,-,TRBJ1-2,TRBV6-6,CASSYPGQSTF,TGTGCCAGCAGTTACCCCGGACAGTCCACCTTC
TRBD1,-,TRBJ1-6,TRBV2,CASRPGQGGSPLHF,TGTGCCAGCAGGCCGGGACAGGGTGGTTCACCCCTCCACTTT
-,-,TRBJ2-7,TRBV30,CAWTVGTTYEQYF,TGTGCCTGGACGGTAGGGACCACCTACGAGCAGTACTTC
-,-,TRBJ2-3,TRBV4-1,CASSPPGARSTDTQYF,TGCGCCAGCAGCCCCCCCGGTGCACGGAGCACAGATACGCAGTATTTT
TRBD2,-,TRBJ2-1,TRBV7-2,CASSSPSGGTYEQFF,TGTGCCAGCAGCTCACCTAGCGGGGGGACTTATGAGCAGTTCTTC
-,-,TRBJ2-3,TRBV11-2,CASSLGPSADTQYF,TGTGCCAGCAGCTTAGGGCCTAGTGCAGATACGCAGTATTTT
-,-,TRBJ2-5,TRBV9,CASSVGVQKETQYF,TGTGCCAGCAGCGTAGGCGTCCAAAAGGAGACCCAGTACTTC
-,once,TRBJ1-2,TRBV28,CASTGQVGVHGYTF,TGTGCCAGCACTGGGCAGGTAGGCGTCCATGGCTACACCTTC
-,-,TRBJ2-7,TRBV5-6,CASSLRTVSYEQYF,TGTGCCAGCAGCCTAAGGACAGTTTCCTACGAGCAGTACTTC
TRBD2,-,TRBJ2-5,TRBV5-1,CASSFSGSGETQYF,TGCGCCAGCAGCTTTAGCGGGAGTGGAGAGACCCAGTACTTC
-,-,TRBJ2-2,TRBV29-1,CSVRTLNTGELFF,TGCAGCGTGAGGACACTCAACACCGGGGAGCTGTTTTTT